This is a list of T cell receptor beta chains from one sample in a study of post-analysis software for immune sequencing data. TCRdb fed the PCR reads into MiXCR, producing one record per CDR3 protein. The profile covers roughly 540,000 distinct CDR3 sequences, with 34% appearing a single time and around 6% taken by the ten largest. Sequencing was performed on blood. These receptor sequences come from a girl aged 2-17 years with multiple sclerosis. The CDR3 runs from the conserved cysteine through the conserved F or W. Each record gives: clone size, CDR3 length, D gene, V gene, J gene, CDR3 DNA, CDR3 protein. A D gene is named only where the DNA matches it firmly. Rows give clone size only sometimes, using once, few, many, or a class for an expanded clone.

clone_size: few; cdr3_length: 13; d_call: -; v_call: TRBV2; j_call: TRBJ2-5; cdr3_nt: TGTGCCAGCATCGAGGGGCAGGGAGAGACCCAGTACTTC; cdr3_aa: CASIEGQGETQYF
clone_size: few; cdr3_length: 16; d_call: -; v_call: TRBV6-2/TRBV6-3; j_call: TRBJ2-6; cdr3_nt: TGTGCCAGCAGTCGTCCGGGCCACTCTGGGGCCAACGTCCTGACTTTC; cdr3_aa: CASSRPGHSGANVLTF
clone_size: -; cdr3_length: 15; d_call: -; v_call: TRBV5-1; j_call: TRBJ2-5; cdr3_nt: TGCGCCAGCAGCGTGATGCAGGGGACACAAGAGACCCAGTACTTC; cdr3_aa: CASSVMQGTQETQYF
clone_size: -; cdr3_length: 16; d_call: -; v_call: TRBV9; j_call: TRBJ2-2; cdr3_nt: TGTGCCAGCAGCGTAGTTAGTTCAACGAACACCGGGGAGCTGTTTTTT; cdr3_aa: CASSVVSSTNTGELFF
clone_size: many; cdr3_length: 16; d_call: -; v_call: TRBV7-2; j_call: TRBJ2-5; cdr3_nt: TGTGCCAGCAGCCCCGGACGGCAAATGAGCCAAGAGACCCAGTACTTC; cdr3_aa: CASSPGRQMSQETQYF
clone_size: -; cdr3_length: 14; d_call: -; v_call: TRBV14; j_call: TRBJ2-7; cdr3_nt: TGTGCCAGCAGCCTTTGGGGGAGCTCCTACGAGCAGTACTTC; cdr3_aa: CASSLWGSSYEQYF
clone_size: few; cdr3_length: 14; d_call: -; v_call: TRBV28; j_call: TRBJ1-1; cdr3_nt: TGTGCCAGCAGACCGGCGGGGGGGCGCACTGAAGCTTTCTTT; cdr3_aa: CASRPAGGRTEAFF
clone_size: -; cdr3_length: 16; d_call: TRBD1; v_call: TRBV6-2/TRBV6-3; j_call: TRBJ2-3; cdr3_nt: TGTGCCAGCGGTTACGGGACAGCCACTTACACAGATACGCAGTATTTT; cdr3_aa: CASGYGTATYTDTQYF
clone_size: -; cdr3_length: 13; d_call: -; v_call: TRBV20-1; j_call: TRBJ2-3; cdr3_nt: TGCAGTGCTCTGGGAGAGAGCACAGATACGCAGTATTTT; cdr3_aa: CSALGESTDTQYF
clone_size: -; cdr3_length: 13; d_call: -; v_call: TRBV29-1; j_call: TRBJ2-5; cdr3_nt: TGCAGCGTTACCCCAGGAGGAGGAGAGACCCAGTACTTC; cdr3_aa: CSVTPGGGETQYF
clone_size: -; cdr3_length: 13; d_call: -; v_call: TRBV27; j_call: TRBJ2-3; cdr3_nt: TGTGCCAGCAGCGGGACACTGGTAGATACGCAGTATTTT; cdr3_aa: CASSGTLVDTQYF
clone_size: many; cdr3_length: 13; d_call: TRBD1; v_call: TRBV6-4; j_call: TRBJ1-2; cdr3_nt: TGTGCCAGCAGTGACAGACAGGGGGAAGGCTACACCTTC; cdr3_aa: CASSDRQGEGYTF
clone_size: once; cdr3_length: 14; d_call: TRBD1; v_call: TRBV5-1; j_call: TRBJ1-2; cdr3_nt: TGCGCCAGCAGCCGGTCAGGGGGCGCGGATGGCTACACCTTC; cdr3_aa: CASSRSGGADGYTF
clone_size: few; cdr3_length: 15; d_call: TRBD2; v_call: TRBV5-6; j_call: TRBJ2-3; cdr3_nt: TGTGCCAGCAGCTCTGGCGGGGGGGCATCTGATACGCAGTATTTT; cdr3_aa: CASSSGGGASDTQYF
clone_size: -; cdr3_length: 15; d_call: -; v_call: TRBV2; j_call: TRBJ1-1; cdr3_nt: TGTGCCACCTCAGGAATTCCTACAGGGAACACTGAAGCTTTCTTT; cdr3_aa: CATSGIPTGNTEAFF
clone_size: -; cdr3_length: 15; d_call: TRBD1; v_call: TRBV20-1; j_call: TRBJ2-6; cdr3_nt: TGCAGTGCTACCCCGACAGGGCCTGGGGCCAACGTCCTGACTTTC; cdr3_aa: CSATPTGPGANVLTF